A selection of T cell receptor beta chains follows, all from one sample in a study of cytomegalovirus exposure and HLA in healthy donors. The method was immunoSEQ multiplex PCR; TCRdb's version includes in-frame clones alone and lacks a portion of them. Seen here are 140,000 to 150,000 clones, 75% observed once, and the top ten hold around 7%. Material: PBMCs. The receptors were gathered from a man under 40 in good health and CMV-seronegative. Both conserved end residues are part of each CDR3. Each record gives: V gene, J gene, D gene, clone size, CDR3 protein, CDR3 DNA. A D gene is named only where the DNA matches it firmly. Size is omitted from some rows. Given values are once, few, many or a class for expanded clones.

V gene: TRBV5-1
J gene: TRBJ2-2
D gene: TRBD1
clone size: few
CDR3 protein: CASSLQGAQLGELFF
CDR3 DNA: TGCGCCAGCAGCTTACAGGGGGCGCAACTCGGGGAGCTGTTTTTT

V gene: TRBV28
J gene: TRBJ2-5
D gene: -
clone size: once
CDR3 protein: CASSPAGTQLGTQYF
CDR3 DNA: TGTGCCAGCAGTCCCGCCGGGACTCAGCTAGGGACCCAGTACTTC

V gene: TRBV5-1
J gene: TRBJ2-7
D gene: -
clone size: few
CDR3 protein: CASSFSGKSYEQYF
CDR3 DNA: TGCGCCAGCAGCTTTAGCGGCAAATCCTACGAGCAGTACTTC

V gene: TRBV12-5
J gene: TRBJ1-1
D gene: -
clone size: few
CDR3 protein: CASTPGGAEAFF
CDR3 DNA: TGTGCTAGTACACCCGGGGGGGCTGAAGCTTTCTTT

V gene: TRBV19
J gene: TRBJ1-6
D gene: TRBD1
clone size: few
CDR3 protein: CASSAGTVGSPLHF
CDR3 DNA: TGTGCCAGTAGCGCGGGGACAGTGGGTTCACCCCTCCACTTT

V gene: TRBV2
J gene: TRBJ2-7
D gene: TRBD2
clone size: -
CDR3 protein: CASRAGGYEQYF
CDR3 DNA: TGTGCCAGCAGAGCGGGGGGCTACGAGCAGTACTTC

V gene: TRBV6-5
J gene: TRBJ1-5
D gene: TRBD1
clone size: once
CDR3 protein: CASSYSGTGDQPQHF
CDR3 DNA: TGTGCCAGCAGTTACTCGGGAACAGGGGATCAGCCCCAGCATTTT

V gene: TRBV5-6
J gene: TRBJ1-1
D gene: TRBD1
clone size: -
CDR3 protein: CASSSRDRGAWAEAFF
CDR3 DNA: TGTGCCAGCAGCTCCCGGGACAGGGGGGCTTGGGCTGAAGCTTTCTTT

V gene: TRBV5-1
J gene: TRBJ2-5
D gene: TRBD2
clone size: -
CDR3 protein: CASSLAGGEETQYF
CDR3 DNA: TGCGCCAGCAGCTTGGCGGGGGGGGAAGAGACCCAGTACTTC

V gene: TRBV6-5
J gene: TRBJ1-1
D gene: -
clone size: -
CDR3 protein: CASITLRGGTEAFF
CDR3 DNA: TGTGCCAGCATTACCCTTAGGGGGGGCACTGAAGCTTTCTTT

V gene: TRBV14
J gene: TRBJ1-1
D gene: -
clone size: -
CDR3 protein: CASSHGGDREAFF
CDR3 DNA: TGTGCCAGCAGCCATGGAGGGGACCGTGAAGCTTTCTTT

V gene: TRBV5-1
J gene: TRBJ2-1
D gene: TRBD2
clone size: once
CDR3 protein: CASSPSGREYNEQFF
CDR3 DNA: TGCGCCAGCAGTCCTAGCGGGAGGGAGTACAATGAGCAGTTCTTC

V gene: TRBV5-1
J gene: TRBJ2-7
D gene: TRBD2
clone size: -
CDR3 protein: CASSHGTTGYEQYF
CDR3 DNA: TGCGCCAGCAGCCACGGGACTACCGGATACGAGCAGTACTTC

V gene: TRBV9
J gene: TRBJ2-7
D gene: -
clone size: -
CDR3 protein: CASSVGFTGEQYF
CDR3 DNA: TGTGCCAGCAGCGTAGGCTTCACGGGGGAGCAGTACTTC

V gene: TRBV15
J gene: TRBJ1-2
D gene: -
clone size: -
CDR3 protein: CATSSPSEESAINYGYTF
CDR3 DNA: TGTGCCACTAGCAGCCCATCGGAGGAATCAGCTATTAACTATGGCTACACCTTC

V gene: TRBV4-1
J gene: TRBJ2-5
D gene: -
clone size: -
CDR3 protein: CASSVRTDPTETQYF
CDR3 DNA: TGCGCCAGCAGCGTTCGGACAGACCCAACGGAGACCCAGTACTTC

V gene: TRBV10-3
J gene: TRBJ1-3
D gene: -
clone size: -
CDR3 protein: CAIRDRTVLNTIYF
CDR3 DNA: TGTGCCATCAGAGACCGGACAGTCTTAAACACCATATATTTT

V gene: TRBV7-7
J gene: TRBJ2-1
D gene: TRBD1
clone size: -
CDR3 protein: CASSLGQGSNEQFF
CDR3 DNA: TGTGCTAGCAGCCTAGGACAGGGGAGTAATGAGCAGTTCTTC

V gene: TRBV9
J gene: TRBJ2-7
D gene: -
clone size: -
CDR3 protein: CASSVGIAASYEQYF
CDR3 DNA: TGTGCCAGCAGCGTAGGCATAGCGGCCTCCTACGAGCAGTACTTC

V gene: TRBV28
J gene: TRBJ1-5
D gene: -
clone size: -
CDR3 protein: CASSLWRGVVSNQPQHF
CDR3 DNA: TGTGCCAGCAGTTTATGGCGGGGGGTTGTAAGCAATCAGCCCCAGCATTTT

V gene: TRBV30
J gene: TRBJ2-7
D gene: -
clone size: -
CDR3 protein: CAWKGGGGYEQYF
CDR3 DNA: TGTGCCTGGAAGGGAGGGGGGGGCTACGAGCAGTACTTC

V gene: TRBV5-4
J gene: TRBJ2-1
D gene: -
clone size: -
CDR3 protein: CASSLGGGTSYNEQFF
CDR3 DNA: TGTGCCAGCAGCTTGGGCGGCGGTACCTCCTACAATGAGCAGTTCTTC

V gene: TRBV9
J gene: TRBJ2-3
D gene: TRBD2
clone size: -
CDR3 protein: CASSAPTSGRTDTQYF
CDR3 DNA: TGTGCCAGCAGCGCTCCGACTAGCGGGAGGACAGATACGCAGTATTTT

V gene: TRBV28
J gene: TRBJ2-3
D gene: -
clone size: -
CDR3 protein: CATHLLASTDTQYF
CDR3 DNA: TGTGCCACTCACCTACTAGCTAGCACAGATACGCAGTATTTT

V gene: TRBV7-9
J gene: TRBJ2-7
D gene: -
clone size: -
CDR3 protein: CSSSPPRAGQYF
CDR3 DNA: TGTTCCAGCAGCCCCCCCAGGGCCGGGCAGTACTTC

V gene: TRBV6-6
J gene: TRBJ1-2
D gene: -
clone size: -
CDR3 protein: CASSSGRGYGYTF
CDR3 DNA: TGTGCCAGCAGTTCAGGCAGGGGCTATGGCTACACCTTC

V gene: TRBV7-9
J gene: TRBJ1-2
D gene: -
clone size: -
CDR3 protein: CASSSQALGGDGYTF
CDR3 DNA: TGTGCCAGCAGCTCCCAAGCTTTAGGGGGGGATGGCTACACCTTC

V gene: TRBV12-5
J gene: TRBJ1-5
D gene: TRBD1
clone size: -
CDR3 protein: CASGLEDRANQPQHF
CDR3 DNA: TGTGCTAGTGGTTTGGAGGACAGGGCCAATCAGCCCCAGCATTTT

V gene: TRBV5-1
J gene: TRBJ2-6
D gene: TRBD1
clone size: -
CDR3 protein: CATRDRGGVAGANVLTF
CDR3 DNA: TGCGCCACCCGGGACAGGGGGGGAGTAGCTGGGGCCAACGTCCTGACTTTC

V gene: TRBV6-1
J gene: TRBJ1-5
D gene: TRBD1
clone size: -
CDR3 protein: CASSRQGNQPQHF
CDR3 DNA: TGTGCCAGCAGTAGACAGGGTAATCAGCCCCAGCATTTT

V gene: TRBV29-1
J gene: TRBJ2-1
D gene: TRBD1
clone size: -
CDR3 protein: CSVNGGQGVDEQFF
CDR3 DNA: TGCAGCGTTAACGGGGGACAGGGTGTCGATGAGCAGTTCTTC

V gene: TRBV9
J gene: TRBJ2-7
D gene: TRBD2
clone size: -
CDR3 protein: CASSVAPSGSYEQYF
CDR3 DNA: TGTGCCAGCAGCGTAGCTCCTAGCGGCTCCTACGAGCAGTACTTC

V gene: TRBV5-8
J gene: TRBJ1-4
D gene: -
clone size: -
CDR3 protein: CASSLGTGRNEKLFF
CDR3 DNA: TGTGCCAGCAGCTTGGGTACAGGCAGAAATGAAAAACTGTTTTTT